This T cell receptor beta chain came from a study of blood T cell repertoires in COVID-19. Turning to the study itself: The analysed material was cDNA or gDNA that came from T cells, B-cell-depleted T cells, or PBMCs.

Authors' data handling: Reference gene primers were amplified, and this amplification served to estimate nucleated cell counts. The data were produced by immunoSEQ multiplex PCR, yet TCRdb's version contains in-frame clones alone and is incomplete. Clonal size and the V and J genes are those of that table, whereas D and trimming came from the DNA. The sample shows some 160,000 clones, about 83% of them seen only once. Seattle-derived patients entered the study during active infection and were followed longitudinally. V lost 6 bases, J lost 7 bases, and 20 bases lay in between. The CDR3 has 14 residues. The germline V gene has CDR1 SGHKS and CDR2 YYEKEE (reference sequence).

The chain has TRBV5-5 and TRBJ2-7; a possible D gene is TRBD1 (5 bases). This TCR was sampled from a woman in her sixties or seventies with COVID-19, enrolled during active disease. Sequencing input: peripheral blood. In DNA form, the CDR3 reads TGTGCCAGCACCTCAGACAGCGCGATAGGGGAGCAGTACTTC. Translated: CASTSDSAIGEQYF.